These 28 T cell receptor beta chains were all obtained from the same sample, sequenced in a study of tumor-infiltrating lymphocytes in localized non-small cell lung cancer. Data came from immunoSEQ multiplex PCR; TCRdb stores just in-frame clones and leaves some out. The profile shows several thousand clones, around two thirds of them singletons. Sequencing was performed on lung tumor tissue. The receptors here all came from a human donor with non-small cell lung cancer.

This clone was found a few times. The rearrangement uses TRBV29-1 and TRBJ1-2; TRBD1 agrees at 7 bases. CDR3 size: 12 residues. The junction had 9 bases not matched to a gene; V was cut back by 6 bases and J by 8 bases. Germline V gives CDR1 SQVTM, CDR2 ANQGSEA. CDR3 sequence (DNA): TGCAGCGTGTACCGGACAGGCGCGGGCTACACCTTC. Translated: CSVYRTGAGYTF. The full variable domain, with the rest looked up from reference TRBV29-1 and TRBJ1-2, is SAVISQKPSRDICQRGTSLTIQCQVDSQVTMMFWYRQQPGQSLTLIATANQGSEATYESGFVIDKFPISRPNLTFSTLTVSNMSPEDSSIYLCSVYRTGAGYTFGSGTRLTVV.

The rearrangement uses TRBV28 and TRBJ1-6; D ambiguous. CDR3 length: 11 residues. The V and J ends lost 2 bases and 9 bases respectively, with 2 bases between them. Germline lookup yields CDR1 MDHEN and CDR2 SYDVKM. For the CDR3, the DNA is TGTGCCAGCAGTTTACGTTCACCCCTCCACTTT. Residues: CASSLRSPLHF.

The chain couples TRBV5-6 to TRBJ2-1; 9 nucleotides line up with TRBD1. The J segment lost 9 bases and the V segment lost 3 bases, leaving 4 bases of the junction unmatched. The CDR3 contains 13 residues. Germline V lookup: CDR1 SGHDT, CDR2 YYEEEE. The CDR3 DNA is TGTGCCAGCAGCTCACAGGGGGCGGGTGAGCAGTTCTTC. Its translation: CASSSQGAGEQFF.

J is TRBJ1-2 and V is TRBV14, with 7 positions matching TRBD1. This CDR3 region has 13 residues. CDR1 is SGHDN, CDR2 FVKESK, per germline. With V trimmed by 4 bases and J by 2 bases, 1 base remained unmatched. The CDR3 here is CASSLGQNYGYTF. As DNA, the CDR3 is TGTGCCAGCAGCCTGGGACAGAACTATGGCTACACCTTC.

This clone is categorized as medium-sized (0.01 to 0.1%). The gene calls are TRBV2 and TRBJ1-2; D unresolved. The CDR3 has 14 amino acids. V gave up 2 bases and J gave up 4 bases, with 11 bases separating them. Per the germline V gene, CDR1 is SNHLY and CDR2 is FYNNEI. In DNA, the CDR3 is TGTGCCAGCAGTGAATGGCTGATTTTCTATGGCTACACCTTC. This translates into CASSEWLIFYGYTF.

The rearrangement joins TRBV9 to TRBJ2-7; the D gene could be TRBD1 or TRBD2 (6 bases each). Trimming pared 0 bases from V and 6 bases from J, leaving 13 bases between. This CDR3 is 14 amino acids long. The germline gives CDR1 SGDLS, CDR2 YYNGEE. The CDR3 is CASSVENWGAEQYF. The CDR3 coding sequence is TGTGCCAGCAGCGTAGAGAACTGGGGGGCCGAGCAGTACTTC.

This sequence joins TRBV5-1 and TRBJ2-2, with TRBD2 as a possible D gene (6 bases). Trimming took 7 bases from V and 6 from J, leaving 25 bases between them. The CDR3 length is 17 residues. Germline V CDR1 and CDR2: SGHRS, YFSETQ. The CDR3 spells CASGYLSAGPKSGELFF. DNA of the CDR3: TGCGCCAGCGGGTATCTCAGCGCGGGGCCCAAGTCCGGGGAGCTGTTTTTT.

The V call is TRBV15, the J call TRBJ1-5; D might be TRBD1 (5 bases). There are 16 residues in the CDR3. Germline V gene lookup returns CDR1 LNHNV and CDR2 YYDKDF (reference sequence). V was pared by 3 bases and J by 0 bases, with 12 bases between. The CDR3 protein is CATSRAPGTSNQPQHF. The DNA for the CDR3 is TGTGCCACCAGCAGGGCCCCGGGGACTAGCAATCAGCCCCAGCATTTT.

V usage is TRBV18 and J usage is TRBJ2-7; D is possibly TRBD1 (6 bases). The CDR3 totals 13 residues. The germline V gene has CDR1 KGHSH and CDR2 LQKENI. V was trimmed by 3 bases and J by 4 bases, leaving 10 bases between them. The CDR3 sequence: CASSPSGVYEQYF. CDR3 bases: TGTGCCAGCTCACCTTCAGGGGTTTACGAGCAGTACTTC.

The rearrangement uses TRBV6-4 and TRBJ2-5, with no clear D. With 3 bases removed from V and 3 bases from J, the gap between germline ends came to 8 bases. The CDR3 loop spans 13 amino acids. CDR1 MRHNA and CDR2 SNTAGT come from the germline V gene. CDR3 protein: CASSDITEETQYF. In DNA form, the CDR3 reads TGTGCCAGCAGTGATATTACAGAAGAGACCCAGTACTTC.

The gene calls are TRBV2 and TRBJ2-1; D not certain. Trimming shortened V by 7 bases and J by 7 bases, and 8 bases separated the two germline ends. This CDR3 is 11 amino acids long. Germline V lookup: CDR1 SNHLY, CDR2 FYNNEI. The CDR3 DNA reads TGTGCCAGCACCAGGACGAATGAGCAGTTCTTC. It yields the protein CASTRTNEQFF.

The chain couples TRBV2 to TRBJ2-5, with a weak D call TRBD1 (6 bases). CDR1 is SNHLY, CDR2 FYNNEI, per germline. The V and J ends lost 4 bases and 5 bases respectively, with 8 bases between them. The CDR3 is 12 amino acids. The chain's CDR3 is CASSVGAETQYF. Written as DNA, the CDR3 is TGTGCCAGCAGTGTGGGGGCGGAGACCCAGTACTTC.

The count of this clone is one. The CDR3 nucleotides read TGTGCCAGCAGCGTAGCGGGGGGAAACACAGATACGCAGTATTTT. This codes for CASSVAGGNTDTQYF. The chain carries TRBV9 and TRBJ2-3; 7 bases are a match to TRBD2. This CDR3 spans 15 amino acids. J lost 2 bases, V lost 0 bases, and 3 bases had no gene match. Germline CDR1 SGDLS, CDR2 YYNGEE.

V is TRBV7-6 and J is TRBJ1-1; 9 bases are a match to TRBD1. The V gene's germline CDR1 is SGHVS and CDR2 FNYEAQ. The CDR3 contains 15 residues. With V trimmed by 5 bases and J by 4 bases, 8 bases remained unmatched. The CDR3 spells CASSVTGGGGTEAFF. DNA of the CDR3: TGTGCCAGCAGCGTTACAGGGGGCGGAGGCACTGAAGCTTTCTTT. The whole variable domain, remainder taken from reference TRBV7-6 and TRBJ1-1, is GAGVSQSPRYKVTKRGQDVALRCDPISGHVSLYWYRQALGQGPEFLTYFNYEAQQDKSGLPNDRFSAERPEGSISTLTIQRTEQRDSAMYRCASSVTGGGGTEAFFGQGTRLTVV.

The CDR3 bases are TGTGCCAGCAGTGAAGACCATTTGACCTACAATGAGCAGTTCTTC. It translates to CASSEDHLTYNEQFF. The chain combines TRBV2 with TRBJ2-1; no reliable D call. CDR1 and CDR2 from the germline V gene are SNHLY and FYNNEI. The CDR3 runs 15 residues. Trimming stripped 1 base from V and 2 bases from J, with 9 bases between.

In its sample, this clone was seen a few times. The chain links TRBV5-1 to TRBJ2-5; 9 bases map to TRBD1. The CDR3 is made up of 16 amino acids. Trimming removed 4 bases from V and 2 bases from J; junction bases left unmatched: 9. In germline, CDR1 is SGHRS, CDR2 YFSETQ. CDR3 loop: CASSKPAGTGQETQYF. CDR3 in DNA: TGCGCCAGCAGCAAACCGGCCGGGACAGGGCAAGAGACCCAGTACTTC.

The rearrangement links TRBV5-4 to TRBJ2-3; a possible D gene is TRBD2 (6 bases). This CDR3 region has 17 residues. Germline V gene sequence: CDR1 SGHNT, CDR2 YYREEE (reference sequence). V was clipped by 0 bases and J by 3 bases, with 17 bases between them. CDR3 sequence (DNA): TGTGCCAGCAGCTTGGCGGACTACATCCCAAGGACAGATACGCAGTATTTT. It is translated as CASSLADYIPRTDTQYF.

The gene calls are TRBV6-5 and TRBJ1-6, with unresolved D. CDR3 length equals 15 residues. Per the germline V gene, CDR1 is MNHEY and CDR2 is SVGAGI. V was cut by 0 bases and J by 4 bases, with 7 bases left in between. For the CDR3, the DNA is TGTGCCAGCAGTTACTCCGACGAATATAATTCACCCCTCCACTTT. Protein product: CASSYSDEYNSPLHF.

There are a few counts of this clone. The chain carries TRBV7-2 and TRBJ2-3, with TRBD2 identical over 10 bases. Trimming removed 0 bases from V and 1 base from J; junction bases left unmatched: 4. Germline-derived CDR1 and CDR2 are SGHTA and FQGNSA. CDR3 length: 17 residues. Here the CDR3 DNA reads TGTGCCAGCAGCTTAGCCCTAACTAGCGGGGGCACAGATACGCAGTATTTT. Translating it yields CASSLALTSGGTDTQYF.

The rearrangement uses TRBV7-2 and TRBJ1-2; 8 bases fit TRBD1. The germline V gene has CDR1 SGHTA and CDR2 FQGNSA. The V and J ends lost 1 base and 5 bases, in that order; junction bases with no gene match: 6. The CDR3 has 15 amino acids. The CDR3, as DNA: TGTGCCAGCAGCTTAGGGACAGGGTATGGGTATGGCTACACCTTC. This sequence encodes CASSLGTGYGYGYTF.

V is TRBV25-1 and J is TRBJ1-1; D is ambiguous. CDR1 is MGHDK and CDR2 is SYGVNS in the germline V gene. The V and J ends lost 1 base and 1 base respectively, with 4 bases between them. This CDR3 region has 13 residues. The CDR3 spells CASSELGNTEAFF. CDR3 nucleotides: TGTGCCAGCAGTGAATTGGGGAACACTGAAGCTTTCTTT.

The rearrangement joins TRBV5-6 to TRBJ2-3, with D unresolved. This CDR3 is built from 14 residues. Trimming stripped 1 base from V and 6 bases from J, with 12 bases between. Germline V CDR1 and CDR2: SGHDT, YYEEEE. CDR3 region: CASSLNTPSDTQYF. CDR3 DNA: TGTGCCAGCAGCTTGAACACTCCAAGTGATACGCAGTATTTT. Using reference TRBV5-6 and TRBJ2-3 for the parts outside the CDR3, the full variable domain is DAGVTQSPTHLIKTRGQQVTLRCSPKSGHDTVSWYQQALGQGPQFIFQYYEEEERQRGNFPDRFSGHQFPNYSSELNVNALLLGDSALYLCASSLNTPSDTQYFGPGTRLTVL.

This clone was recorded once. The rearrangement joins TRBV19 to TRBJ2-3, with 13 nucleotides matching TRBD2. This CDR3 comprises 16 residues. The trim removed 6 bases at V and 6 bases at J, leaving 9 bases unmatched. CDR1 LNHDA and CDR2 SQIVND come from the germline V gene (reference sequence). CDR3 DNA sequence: TGTGCCAGTAGCGGAGGACTAGCGGGGGCCGGGGATACGCAGTATTTT. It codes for CASSGGLAGAGDTQYF.

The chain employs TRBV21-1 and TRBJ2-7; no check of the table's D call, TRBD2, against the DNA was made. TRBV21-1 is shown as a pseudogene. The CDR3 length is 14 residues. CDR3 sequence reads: CASSTRLAGGEQYF. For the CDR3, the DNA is TGTGCCAGCAGCACTAGACTAGCGGGGGGCGAGCAGTACTTC.

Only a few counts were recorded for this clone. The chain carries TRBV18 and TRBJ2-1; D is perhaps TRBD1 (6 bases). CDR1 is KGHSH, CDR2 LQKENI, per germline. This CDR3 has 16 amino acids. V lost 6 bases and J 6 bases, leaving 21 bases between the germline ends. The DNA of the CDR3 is TGTGCCAGCTCCCATCCGGGACAAGGGGGATTCAATGAGCAGTTCTTC. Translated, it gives CASSHPGQGGFNEQFF.

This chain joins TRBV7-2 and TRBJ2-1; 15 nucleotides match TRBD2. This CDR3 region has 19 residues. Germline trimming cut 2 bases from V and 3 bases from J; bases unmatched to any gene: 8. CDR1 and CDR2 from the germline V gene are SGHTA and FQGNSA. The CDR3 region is CASSLRGLAGGGSYNEQFF. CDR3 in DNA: TGTGCCAGCAGCTTAAGGGGACTAGCGGGGGGAGGTAGCTACAATGAGCAGTTCTTC.

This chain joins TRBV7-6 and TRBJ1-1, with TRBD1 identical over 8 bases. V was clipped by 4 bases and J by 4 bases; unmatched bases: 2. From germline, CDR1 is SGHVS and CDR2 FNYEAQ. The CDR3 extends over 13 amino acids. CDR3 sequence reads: CASSSQGGTEAFF. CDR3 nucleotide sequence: TGTGCCAGCAGCTCACAGGGGGGCACTGAAGCTTTCTTT.

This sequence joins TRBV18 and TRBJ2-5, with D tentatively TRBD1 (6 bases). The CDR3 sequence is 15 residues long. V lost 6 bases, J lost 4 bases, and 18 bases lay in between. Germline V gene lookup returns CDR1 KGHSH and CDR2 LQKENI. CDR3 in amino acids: CASSWTRGGGETQYF. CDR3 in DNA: TGTGCCAGCTCCTGGACCCGAGGGGGTGGAGAGACCCAGTACTTC.